Each of the 15 T cell receptor beta chains below was sequenced from the same sample in a study of cytomegalovirus exposure and HLA in healthy donors. Data came from immunoSEQ multiplex PCR; TCRdb stores just in-frame clones and leaves some out. This repertoire shows around 150,000 clones, almost 85% found once; its top ten account for 25% to 30%. The sample was PBMCs. The receptors here all came from a man aged 25 to 40 in good health and CMV-seropositive.

This clone was seen a single time. This chain uses TRBV13 with TRBJ2-1, with D possibly being TRBD2 (6 bases). The V gene lost 0 bases and the J gene lost 4 bases, with 19 bases spanning the gap. This CDR3 is 18 amino acids long. Germline V gene data show CDR1 as PRHDT and CDR2 as FYEKMQ (reference sequence). The CDR3: CASSLGLRSGPDYNEQFF. CDR3 DNA: TGTGCCAGCAGCTTAGGCCTTCGGAGCGGGCCGGATTACAATGAGCAGTTCTTC.

The rearrangement joins TRBV14 to TRBJ1-1, with 10 bases aligning to TRBD1. Unmatched junction bases numbered 4, after V lost 3 bases and J lost 6 bases. This CDR3 contains 14 residues. From germline, CDR1 is SGHDN and CDR2 FVKESK. CDR3 region: CASSHPGQGPEAFF. CDR3 bases: TGTGCCAGCAGCCACCCGGGACAGGGGCCTGAAGCTTTCTTT.

V is TRBV2 and J is TRBJ1-2; D not resolved. V was clipped by 4 bases and J by 2 bases, with 11 bases between them. Germline assignment: CDR1 SNHLY and CDR2 FYNNEI. This CDR3 contains 14 residues. CDR3 protein: CASSAPGLNYGYTF. In DNA, the CDR3 is TGTGCCAGCAGTGCTCCAGGATTAAACTATGGCTACACCTTC.

A few counts support this clone. The CDR3 DNA follows: TGTGCCAGCAGTTTCACGGGGGGACAACCCGCAGATACGCAGTATTTT. It translates to CASSFTGGQPADTQYF. This rearrangement joins TRBV27 to TRBJ2-3; weak D call: TRBD2 (7 bases). CDR3 size: 16 residues. The V and J ends lost 3 bases and 4 bases respectively, with 17 bases between them. From germline, CDR1 is MNHEY and CDR2 SMNVEV (reference sequence).

The V and J genes are TRBV5-5 and TRBJ2-7; 10 nucleotides match TRBD1. Germline V gene data show CDR1 as SGHKS and CDR2 as YYEKEE (reference sequence). V dropped 5 bases and J dropped 3; count of bases not matched to a gene: 8. The CDR3 is 15 amino acids. The CDR3, as DNA: TGTGCCAGCAGACCTACCGGGACAGGGGTCTACGAGCAGTACTTC. It codes for CASRPTGTGVYEQYF.

The chain couples TRBV19 to TRBJ1-1; D is perhaps TRBD1 (6 bases). V lost 3 bases and J 4 bases, leaving 9 bases between the germline ends. CDR3 length: 13 residues. The germline V gene has CDR1 LNHDA and CDR2 SQIVND (reference sequence). The CDR3 DNA reads TGTGCCAGTAGTATTAGGGGGGGCACTGAAGCTTTCTTT. Residues: CASSIRGGTEAFF.

The chain recombines TRBV14 with TRBJ2-1; weak D call: TRBD1 (6 bases). CDR3 length: 16 residues. Germline CDR1 and CDR2: SGHDN and FVKESK. V shed 0 bases and J shed 5 bases, with 14 bases lying between them. CDR3 sequence reads: CASSQDLGRGDNEQFF. DNA of the CDR3: TGTGCCAGCAGCCAAGATCTTGGCAGGGGCGACAATGAGCAGTTCTTC.

J is TRBJ1-4 and V is TRBV5-4; weak D call: TRBD1 (6 bases). The CDR3 runs 15 residues. Germline loops: CDR1 SGHNT, CDR2 YYREEE (reference sequence). The ends were cut back, 0 bases at V and 12 bases at J, with 18 bases in the middle. CDR3 in DNA: TGTGCCAGCAGCTTGGTCGGGACACCCTTCCAAGAACTGTTTTTT. This translates into CASSLVGTPFQELFF.

This chain connects TRBV7-8 to TRBJ2-1, with 10 bases fitting TRBD2. The J segment lost 9 bases and the V segment lost 4 bases, leaving 18 bases of the junction unmatched. Germline loops: CDR1 SGHVS, CDR2 FQNEAQ. The length of the CDR3 is 18 residues. CDR3 coding DNA: TGTGCCAGCAGCTCCTGGACTAGCGGCGGGAGAATAGGGGGTGAGCAGTTCTTC. Protein: CASSSWTSGGRIGGEQFF.

This chain uses TRBV7-9 with TRBJ2-3, with 14 bases fitting TRBD2. V lost 6 bases, J lost 2 bases, and 7 bases stayed unmatched. The germline gives CDR1 SEHNR, CDR2 FQNEAQ (reference sequence). The CDR3 is made up of 17 amino acids. The CDR3 protein is CASSSGLAGGPTDTQYF. The CDR3 coding sequence is TGTGCCAGCAGTTCTGGACTAGCGGGAGGCCCCACAGATACGCAGTATTTT. The variable domain in full, with the rest retrieved from reference TRBV7-9 and TRBJ2-3, is DTGVSQNPRHKITKRGQNVTFRCDPISEHNRLYWYRQTLGQGPEFLTYFQNEAQLEKSRLLSDRFSAERPKGSFSTLEIQRTEQGDSAMYLCASSSGLAGGPTDTQYFGPGTRLTVL.

The chain couples TRBV27 to TRBJ1-6, with TRBD1 identical over 9 bases. Germline CDR1 reads MNHEY; CDR2 reads SMNVEV (reference sequence). The CDR3 totals 15 residues. Trimming cost V 5 bases and J 10 bases; bases outside gene matches: 9. CDR3 coding DNA: TGTGCCAGCAGTGGCGGGACAGGGATGAGATCACCCCTCCACTTT. Translated: CASSGGTGMRSPLHF.

This chain joins TRBV7-2 and TRBJ1-5; 9 bases agree with TRBD1. With V trimmed by 5 bases and J by 6 bases, 2 bases remained unmatched. This CDR3 is 13 amino acids long. CDR1 is SGHTA, CDR2 FQGNSA, per germline. The chain's CDR3 is CASSTTGGQPQHF. The DNA of the CDR3 is TGTGCCAGCAGCACGACAGGGGGTCAGCCCCAGCATTTT.

This clone was found a few times. The genes are TRBV5-1 and TRBJ1-1; 7 bases agree with TRBD1. The V and J ends lost 4 bases and 1 base, in that order; junction bases with no gene match: 10. The germline V gene encodes CDR1 SGHRS and CDR2 YFSETQ. The CDR3 length is 16 residues. This CDR3 reads CASSPRGDRGNTEAFF. The CDR3 coding sequence is TGCGCCAGCAGCCCCAGGGGGGATAGAGGGAACACTGAAGCTTTCTTT.

The rearrangement joins TRBV2 to TRBJ1-4, with 9 bases fitting TRBD1. The CDR3 is 14 amino acids. From germline, CDR1 is SNHLY and CDR2 FYNNEI. J gave up 11 bases and V 6 bases, and 10 bases lay outside the gene matches. The DNA of the CDR3 is TGTGCCAGCAGGGGGACAGGGTCGGTCGAGAAACTGTTTTTT. This translates into CASRGTGSVEKLFF.

The J gene is TRBJ2-7, the V gene TRBV2; possible D gene TRBD1, 6 bases. V lost 6 bases, J lost 1 base, and 10 bases lay in between. From germline, CDR1 is SNHLY and CDR2 FYNNEI. There are 13 residues in the CDR3. The CDR3 spells CASRTDRSYEQYF. DNA for the CDR3: TGTGCCAGCAGGACCGACAGGTCCTACGAGCAGTACTTC.